This T cell receptor (beta chain) was documented in a study of blood T cell repertoires in COVID-19. In the study overall: Researchers got acute and convalescent COVID-19 samples from the United States, Italy and Spain. In each case, the material was cDNA or gDNA derived from T cells, B-cell-depleted T cells, or PBMCs.

Germline CDR1 and CDR2: MNHNY and SVGAGI (reference sequence). Unmatched junction bases numbered 5, after V lost 6 bases and J lost 6 bases. This CDR3 is built from 13 residues. The authors' processing: The assay estimated nucleated cells by amplifying reference gene primers. Sequencing was performed with immunoSEQ multiplex PCR; in TCRdb, only in-frame clones are kept and a portion is missing. V, J and clone size derive from that table, while D and trimming were established from the DNA sequence. The sample comprises some 7,700 clones, roughly 88% of which are singletons, and around 10% rests with the top ten.

The sample comprised peripheral blood. This sequence originates from a human donor in a cohort sampled during active COVID-19. The chain combines TRBV6-6 with TRBJ2-3, with TRBD1 identical over 8 bases. CDR3 bases: TGTGCCAGCAGGCCAGGGGGCGCCGATACGCAGTATTTT. This encodes CASRPGGADTQYF.